This T cell receptor beta chain was recovered during a study of regulatory T cells in long-lasting Graves disease. Study-wide context: Graves' cases, newly diagnosed, had used antithyroid drugs under 3 months. Study-wide points: Whereas new patients shared about a thousand public clonotypes, persistent patients shared more, at 2,500 to 3,500. Favored gene segments in persistent disease were TRBV28, TRBJ1-2 and TRBJ2-5.

Indicated time point: newly diagnosed GD, antithyroid drugs for less than 3 months. Construction of the TCR library relied on RNA isolated from PBMCs. The patients were enrolled through endocrinology in Xi'an, China. At least ten counts were recorded for this clonotype. Its antigen is not identified. CDR3 size: 13 residues. Deletions cut 9 bases from V and 6 bases from J, with 15 bases between. The germline V gene has CDR1 MNHEY and CDR2 SMNVEV (reference sequence). Researchers made TCR beta libraries by using iRepertoire HTBI primers and running Arm-PCR on CDR3 regions. MiXCR, applied by TCRdb to the multiplex PCR reads, yields one record per CDR3 protein. The sample yields a few hundred thousand distinct CDR3 sequences, around 19% seen once.

The sequencing here drew on peripheral blood mononuclear cells (PBMCs), taken at new diagnosis, from a patient treated with antithyroid drugs. The clonotype was recovered from a female donor with Graves disease. This chain links TRBV27 with TRBJ1-5; no reliable D call. The CDR3 nucleotides are TGTGCCAGTGCGATAGCCAGAGGTCAGCCCCAGCATTTT. This codes for CASAIARGQPQHF.